This T cell receptor beta chain was captured in a study of blood T cells in healthy people across ages. The authors ran a second PCR of 7 to 11 cycles using a sample-barcoded 5' primer and a J-beta primer mix. TCRdb passed the 5' RACE reads through MiXCR, listing each CDR3 protein once. The sample lists around 1,700,000 distinct CDR3 sequences, 28% occurring once. There are a few counts of this clonotype. This CDR3 region has 12 residues. The germline V and J ends were trimmed by 6 bases and 6 bases, with 12 bases remaining between them. The V gene's germline CDR1 is DFQATT and CDR2 SNEGSKA (reference sequence).

Sequenced input: blood. The TCR was taken from a woman in her 30s in good health. V usage is TRBV20-1 and J usage is TRBJ2-4, with unresolved D. CDR3 loop: CSASLGGNIQYF. The CDR3 coding sequence is TGCAGTGCCAGCCTTGGCGGAAACATTCAGTACTTC.